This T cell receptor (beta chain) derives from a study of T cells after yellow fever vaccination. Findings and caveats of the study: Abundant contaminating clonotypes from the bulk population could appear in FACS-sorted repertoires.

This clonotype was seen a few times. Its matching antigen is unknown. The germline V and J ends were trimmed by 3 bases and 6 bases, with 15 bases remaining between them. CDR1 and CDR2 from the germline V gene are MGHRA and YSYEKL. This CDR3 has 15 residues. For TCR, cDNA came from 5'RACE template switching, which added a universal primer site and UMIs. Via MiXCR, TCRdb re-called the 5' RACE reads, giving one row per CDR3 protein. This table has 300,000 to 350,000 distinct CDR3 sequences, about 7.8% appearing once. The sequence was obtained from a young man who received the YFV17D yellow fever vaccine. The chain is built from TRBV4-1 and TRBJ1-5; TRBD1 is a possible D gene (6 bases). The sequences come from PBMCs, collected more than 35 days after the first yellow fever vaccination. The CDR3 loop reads CASSQRLPQGQPQHF. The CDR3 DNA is TGCGCCAGCAGCCAGAGGTTACCACAGGGTCAGCCCCAGCATTTT.